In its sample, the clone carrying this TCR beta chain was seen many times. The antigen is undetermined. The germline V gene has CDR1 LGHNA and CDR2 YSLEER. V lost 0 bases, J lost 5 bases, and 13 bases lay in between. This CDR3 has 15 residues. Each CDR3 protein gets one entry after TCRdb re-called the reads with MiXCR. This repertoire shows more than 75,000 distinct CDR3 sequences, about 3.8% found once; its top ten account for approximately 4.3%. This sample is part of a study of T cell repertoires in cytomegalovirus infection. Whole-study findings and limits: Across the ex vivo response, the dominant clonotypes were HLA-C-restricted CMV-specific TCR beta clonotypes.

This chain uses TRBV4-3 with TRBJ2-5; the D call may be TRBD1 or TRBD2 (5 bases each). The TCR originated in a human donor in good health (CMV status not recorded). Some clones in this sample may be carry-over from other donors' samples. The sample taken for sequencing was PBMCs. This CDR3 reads CASSQDLRGTETQYF. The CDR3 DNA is TGCGCCAGCAGCCAAGATTTGAGGGGAACGGAGACCCAGTACTTC.